The sequence of this T cell receptor (beta chain) was determined in a study of CD8 T cells in ankylosing spondylitis. Library preparation for TCR beta used quantitative 5'-RACE with molecular barcodes. TCRdb redid the calling of the 5' RACE reads with MiXCR, one entry per CDR3 protein. Of around 440,000 distinct CDR3 sequences listed, more than 15% are singletons. Deletions cut 1 base from V and 0 bases from J, with 16 bases between. The CDR3 is made up of 16 amino acids. CDR1 is DFQATT and CDR2 is SNEGSKA in the germline V gene (reference sequence). Overall study results and limits: The authors reported significant enrichment of disease-linked clones in matched ankylosing spondylitis synovial fluid. Under 10 highly homologous variants formed a TCR beta motif that appeared characteristic of ankylosing spondylitis blood. Disease-linked clones displayed a CD8+ phenotype and appeared relatively rarely in peripheral blood.

This clonotype was seen more than once but under ten times. Its cognate antigen is unknown. The chain carries TRBV20-1 and TRBJ2-7; maybe TRBD2 (6 bases). The sample consisted of blood, either unsorted or a sorted T cell fraction (not recorded which). The TCR comes from a male donor with ankylosing spondylitis. DNA for the CDR3: TGCAGTGCTAGAGGCCTGGCGGGGCGTAACTCCTACGAGCAGTACTTC. Residues: CSARGLAGRNSYEQYF.